This T cell receptor beta chain appears in the sequencing data of a study of cytomegalovirus exposure and HLA in healthy donors. Findings and limits, study-wide: As confirmed in vitro, three CMV-associated chains were specific for CMV antigens. Within the 90 to 150 validation repertoires, first-cohort TCR clusters tended to co-occur, according to a later analysis.

As concerns this clone: Its target is not known.

The CDR3 is 14 amino acids. CDR1 MNHEY and CDR2 SMNVEV come from the germline V gene (reference sequence). With V trimmed by 7 bases and J by 7 bases, 5 bases remained unmatched. Profiling relied on immunoSEQ multiplex PCR, and the TCRdb table lists in-frame clones only, not all of them. The sample lists around 150,000 clones, approximately 89% occurring once. The specimen sequenced was PBMCs. The sequence was collected from a woman between 18 and 29 years old in good health and CMV-seropositive. The genes are TRBV27 and TRBJ2-1; 12 nucleotides match TRBD2. The CDR3 coding sequence is TGTGCCAGCACGACTAGCGGGGGATGGAATGAGCAGTTCTTC. Its protein is CASTTSGGWNEQFF.